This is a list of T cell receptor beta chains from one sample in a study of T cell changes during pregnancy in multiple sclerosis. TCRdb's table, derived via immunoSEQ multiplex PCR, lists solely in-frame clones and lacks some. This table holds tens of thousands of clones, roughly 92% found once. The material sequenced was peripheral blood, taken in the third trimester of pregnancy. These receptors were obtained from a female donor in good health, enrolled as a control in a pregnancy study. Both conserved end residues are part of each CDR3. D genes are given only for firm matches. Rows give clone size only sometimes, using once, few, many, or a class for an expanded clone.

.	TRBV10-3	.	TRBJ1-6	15	CAISESLGANSPLHF	TGTGCCATCAGTGAGTCGTTAGGGGCCAATTCACCCCTCCACTTT
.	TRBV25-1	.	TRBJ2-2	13	CASSDQNTGELFF	TGTGCCAGCAGTGACCAGAACACCGGGGAGCTGTTTTTT
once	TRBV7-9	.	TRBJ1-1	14	CASSLLGYDPEAFF	TGTGCCAGCAGCCTCCTAGGTTATGACCCTGAAGCTTTCTTT
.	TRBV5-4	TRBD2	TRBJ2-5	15	CASSSGTSGQETQYF	TGTGCCAGCAGCTCCGGGACTAGCGGCCAAGAGACCCAGTACTTC
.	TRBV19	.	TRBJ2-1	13	CASKRGFSDEQFF	TGTGCCAGTAAAAGGGGGTTTAGCGATGAGCAGTTCTTC
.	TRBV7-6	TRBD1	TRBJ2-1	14	CASSLGTGKGEQFF	TGTGCCAGCAGCTTAGGGACAGGGAAGGGTGAGCAGTTCTTC
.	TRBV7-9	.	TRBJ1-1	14	CASSFRDTNTEAFF	TGTGCCAGCAGCTTTCGGGACACGAACACTGAAGCTTTCTTT
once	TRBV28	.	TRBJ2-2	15	CASSLYGGAAGELFF	TGTGCCAGCAGTTTATATGGGGGCGCCGCCGGGGAGCTGTTTTTT
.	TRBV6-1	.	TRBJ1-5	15	CASSETGDPNQPQHF	TGTGCCAGCAGTGAAACTGGAGACCCTAATCAGCCCCAGCATTTT
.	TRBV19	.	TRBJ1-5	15	CASSISRGYNQPQHF	TGTGCCAGTAGTATAAGTAGGGGTTACAATCAGCCCCAGCATTTT
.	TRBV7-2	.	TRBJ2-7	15	CASSSPYSKTYEQYF	TGTGCCAGCAGCTCCCCGTACAGTAAAACCTACGAGCAGTACTTC
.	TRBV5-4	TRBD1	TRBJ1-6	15	CASSLGQSVNSPLHF	TGTGCCAGCAGCCTGGGACAGAGCGTAAATTCACCCCTCCACTTT
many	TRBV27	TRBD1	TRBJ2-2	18	CASSLRTGGASITGELFF	TGTGCCAGCAGTTTGAGGACAGGGGGCGCGAGTATCACCGGGGAGCTGTTTTTT
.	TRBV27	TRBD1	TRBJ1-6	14	CASRLTGVGSPLHF	TGTGCCAGCAGGCTAACAGGGGTAGGGTCACCCCTCCACTTT
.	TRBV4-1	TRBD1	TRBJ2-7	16	CASSHSRKGAAYEQYF	TGCGCCAGCAGCCATAGTAGAAAGGGGGCGGCCTACGAGCAGTACTTC
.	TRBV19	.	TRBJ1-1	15	CASSIGRRLNTEAFF	TGTGCCAGTAGTATCGGCAGGCGACTGAACACTGAAGCTTTCTTT
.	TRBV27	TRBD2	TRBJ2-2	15	CASSVQAGGTGELFF	TGTGCCAGCAGTGTGCAAGCGGGAGGAACCGGGGAGCTGTTTTTT
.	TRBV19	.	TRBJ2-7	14	CASTSGGATYEQYF	TGTGCCAGTACGTCCGGAGGGGCCACCTACGAGCAGTACTTC
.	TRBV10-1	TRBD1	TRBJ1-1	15	CASSDTGTGYTEAFF	TGCGCCAGCAGTGATACCGGGACAGGGTACACTGAAGCTTTCTTT
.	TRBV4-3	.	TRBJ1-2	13	CASSLAGSYGYTF	TGCGCCAGCAGCCTCGCGGGATCCTATGGCTACACCTTC
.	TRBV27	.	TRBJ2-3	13	CASTGTSTDTQYF	TGTGCCAGCACCGGGACTAGCACAGATACGCAGTATTTT
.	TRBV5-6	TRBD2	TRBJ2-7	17	CASSLYSGTSGGRKQYF	TGTGCCAGCAGCTTGTACTCCGGGACTAGCGGGGGCCGGAAGCAGTACTTC
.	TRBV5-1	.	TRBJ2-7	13	CASGTVTRYEQYF	TGCGCCAGCGGAACCGTGACACGCTACGAGCAGTACTTC
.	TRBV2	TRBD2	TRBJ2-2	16	CASSPISGRGIGELFF	TGTGCCAGCAGTCCCATTAGCGGGAGAGGTATCGGGGAGCTGTTTTTT
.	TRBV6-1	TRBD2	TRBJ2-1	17	CASSVRGPSGGYNEQFF	TGTGCCAGCAGTGTGAGGGGACCTAGCGGGGGATACAATGAGCAGTTCTTC
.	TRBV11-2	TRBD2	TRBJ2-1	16	CASRPGAGGEYNEQFF	TGTGCCAGCCGCCCCGGGGCGGGGGGCGAGTACAATGAGCAGTTCTTC
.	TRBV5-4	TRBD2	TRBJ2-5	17	CASSLRLAGGVTETQYF	TGTGCCAGCAGCTTGAGACTAGCGGGGGGGGTGACAGAGACCCAGTACTTC
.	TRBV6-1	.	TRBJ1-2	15	CASSFGITGQGGYTF	TGTGCCAGCAGTTTTGGTATCACAGGGCAAGGTGGCTACACCTTC